A single sample is the source of the 25 T cell receptor beta chains below, sequenced in a study of T-cell memory formation after mild COVID-19 (dated by TCRdb to the early 2020s). Receptor amplification or capture employed 5' RACE. The data were produced on an Illumina NovaSeq 6000. Using fastp trimming at Q25 and MiXCR clonotype assembly, TCRdb reanalyzed the public sequencing data and kept in-frame beta chains. Every entry covers one CDR3 protein and lists the most common genes and DNA from its rows. The sample profile shows about 410,000 distinct CDR3 sequences; approximately 19% of them were found once. Of the sample, roughly 21% falls within the top ten clones. Sequenced: PBMCs or a T cell subset sorted from them (not recorded which). The source of these receptors is a man between 18 and 35 years old who had mild COVID-19 (a few samples of this study predate the infection). The sample titles of this study are shuffled in the database, so cell type and time point are left out; the donor was told from shared clones.

The table lists this clonotype with many counts. The rearrangement joins TRBV11-2 to TRBJ1-5; D remains ambiguous. The CDR3 has 14 amino acids. Germline CDR1 reads SGHAT; CDR2 reads FQNNGV. Deletions cut 2 bases from V and 4 bases from J, with 9 bases between. CDR3 sequence reads: CASSLIAGNQPQHF. CDR3 in DNA: TGTGCCAGCAGCTTAATCGCCGGGAATCAGCCCCAGCATTTT.

The CDR3 DNA reads as TGTGCCAGCAGCCGATTGGGCGCAGGGGGCCCGTATAGCAATCAGCCCCAGCATTTT. Protein product: CASSRLGAGGPYSNQPQHF. This chain joins TRBV6-2 or TRBV6-3 and TRBJ1-5, with TRBD1 matching 8 bases. The CDR3 spans 19 residues. Germline trimming cut 6 bases from V and 0 bases from J; bases unmatched to any gene: 16. Germline CDR1 MNHEY, CDR2 SVGEGT.

The chain combines TRBV7-3 with TRBJ2-2; TRBD2 agrees at 7 bases. The CDR3 spans 15 residues. The V gene end was trimmed by 8 bases and the J gene end by 7 bases; junction bases not matched to a gene: 13. Germline assignment: CDR1 SGHTA and CDR2 FQGTGA. The CDR3 region has the DNA TGTGCCAGCGGGCGTAGGAGCGGGGTCTTCGGGGAGCTGTTTTTT. Residues: CASGRRSGVFGELFF.

This clonotype was seen only a few times. The rearrangement links TRBV7-9 to TRBJ1-4, with 9 bases fitting TRBD1. The junction had 9 bases not matched to a gene; V was cut back by 4 bases and J by 0 bases. Germline CDR1 is SEHNR and CDR2 is FQNEAQ (reference sequence). This CDR3 spans 18 amino acids. The CDR3, as DNA: TGTGCCAGCAGCTCCTCCGGGACAGGGATTCCAACTAATGAAAAACTGTTTTTT. It codes for CASSSSGTGIPTNEKLFF.

This clonotype was seen a handful of times. The genes are TRBV3-1 and TRBJ2-7; 7 nucleotides align to TRBD1. This CDR3 region has 15 residues. Germline CDR1 is LGHDT and CDR2 is YNNKEL (reference sequence). V lost 4 bases and J lost 0; bases outside the gene matches: 6. Here the CDR3 reads CASSPWGQSSYEQYF. The CDR3 DNA reads TGTGCCAGCAGCCCATGGGGACAGAGCTCCTACGAGCAGTACTTC.

This clonotype showed up just a few times. The chain combines TRBV5-1 with TRBJ2-7, with D uncertain. Between the trimmed V and J ends, which lost 4 bases and 0 bases, there was a span of 17 bases. CDR3 length equals 16 residues. The germline gives CDR1 SGHRS, CDR2 YFSETQ. CDR3 amino acids: CASSMADRAPSYEQYF. The DNA for the CDR3 is TGCGCCAGCAGCATGGCAGACCGCGCTCCCTCCTACGAGCAGTACTTC.

This clonotype occurred a few times. CDR3 region: CASSLSVGTDTQYF. The CDR3 nucleotides read TGCGCCAGCAGCTTGTCTGTTGGGACAGATACGCAGTATTTT. This chain connects TRBV5-1 to TRBJ2-3; D is unresolved. This CDR3 is 14 amino acids long. The V gene's germline CDR1 is SGHRS and CDR2 YFSETQ. The V end was cut by 1 base, the J end by 3 bases, with 9 bases between.

V and J are TRBV7-3 and TRBJ2-3; the D is unclear. Trimming left V 1 base short and J 8 bases short, with 13 bases between. This CDR3 has 14 amino acids. Germline CDR1 and CDR2: SGHTA and FQGTGA. CDR3 residues: CASSLNPGSGTQYF. The CDR3 DNA follows: TGTGCCAGCAGCTTAAATCCCGGATCGGGTACGCAGTATTTT.

This clonotype was picked up a small number of times. The CDR3 DNA reads TGCACCAGCAGCCAATGGGGCCGTCAGAACACTGAAGCTTTCTTT. Translating it yields CTSSQWGRQNTEAFF. The chain links TRBV1 to TRBJ1-1; the table names TRBD1, a call not compared with the DNA. TRBV1 is labeled a pseudogene. The CDR3 is 15 residues long.

V is TRBV7-2 and J is TRBJ2-2; D ambiguous. CDR1 and CDR2 from the germline V gene are SGHTA and FQGNSA. The length of the CDR3 is 15 residues. V was clipped by 3 bases and J by 6 bases, with 14 bases between them. The CDR3 DNA follows: TGTGCCAGCAGCTTCAAAAGGGCCCCGTCCGGGGAGCTGTTTTTT. Amino acids: CASSFKRAPSGELFF.

The chain couples TRBV27 to TRBJ2-2; D might be TRBD1 or TRBD2, each matching 5 bases. Germline lookup yields CDR1 MNHEY and CDR2 SMNVEV (reference sequence). The CDR3 runs to 17 residues. Trimming took off 3 bases at V and 6 bases at J, with 20 bases between the two ends. CDR3 sequence (DNA): TGTGCCAGCAGTTTGGTAGGGGTGAAATGGGAGCCCGGGGAGCTGTTTTTT. It encodes CASSLVGVKWEPGELFF.

This sequence joins TRBV7-9 and TRBJ1-6; perhaps TRBD1 as D (6 bases). The CDR3 extends over 15 amino acids. Germline V gives CDR1 SEHNR, CDR2 FQNEAQ (reference sequence). V was pared by 6 bases and J by 7 bases, with 16 bases between. Here the CDR3 reads CASSDRGGRNSPLHF. CDR3 DNA: TGTGCCAGCAGTGACCGCGGGGGCCGGAATTCACCCCTCCACTTT.

The chain recombines TRBV10-3 with TRBJ2-1; either TRBD1 or TRBD2 may fit D (6 bases each). The V gene's germline CDR1 is ENHRY and CDR2 SYGVKD. V dropped 6 bases and J dropped 2 bases, with 17 bases sitting between them. The CDR3 is made up of 16 amino acids. The CDR3 DNA is TGTGCCATCAGATACAGGGAGGAGAGCCCCTACAATGAGCAGTTCTTC. The encoded protein is CAIRYREESPYNEQFF.

This clonotype was recorded at least ten times. The rearrangement links TRBV12-3 or TRBV12-4 to TRBJ1-6; D gene uncertain. The CDR3 has 14 residues. Trimming pared 0 bases from V and 8 bases from J, leaving 8 bases between. The CDR3 sequence: CASSLAGGDSPLHF. The CDR3 coding sequence is TGTGCCAGCAGTTTAGCGGGAGGTGATTCACCCCTCCACTTT.

This clonotype appeared many times. This sequence joins TRBV7-6 and TRBJ2-2; weak D call: TRBD1 (6 bases). Germline lookup yields CDR1 SGHVS and CDR2 FNYEAQ. The CDR3 has 16 amino acids. Trimming left V 5 bases short and J 0 bases short, with 13 bases between. The CDR3 bases are TGTGCCAGCAGCCCCAGACAGGCCACGAACACCGGGGAGCTGTTTTTT. Protein product: CASSPRQATNTGELFF.

The chain has TRBV7-2 and TRBJ1-1; tentative D call: TRBD1 (5 bases). This CDR3 comprises 13 residues. CDR1 and CDR2 (germline): SGHTA, FQGNSA. V lost 3 bases, J lost 5 bases, and 10 bases lay in between. CDR3 in DNA: TGTGCCAGCAGCTTCCAGGGATCAACTGAAGCTTTCTTT. Protein product: CASSFQGSTEAFF.

This clonotype was counted between two and nine times. The rearrangement uses TRBV4-1 and TRBJ1-1; no firm D call. The V and J ends lost 0 bases and 4 bases respectively, with 9 bases between them. The germline gives CDR1 MGHRA, CDR2 YSYEKL. The CDR3 has 14 residues. CDR3 sequence: CASSQETTLTEAFF. CDR3 DNA: TGCGCCAGCAGCCAAGAAACAACGCTCACTGAAGCTTTCTTT.

The rearrangement joins TRBV12-3 or TRBV12-4 to TRBJ2-1, with D possibly TRBD1 on 5 matching bases. The CDR3 consists of 13 residues. V lost 3 bases and J 8 bases, leaving 11 bases between the germline ends. DNA for the CDR3: TGTGCCAGCAGTTTTATGCAGGGCGATGAGCAGTTCTTC. This translates into CASSFMQGDEQFF.

There are a few counts of this clonotype. J is TRBJ2-1 and V is TRBV7-8, with D hard to call. The CDR3 extends over 17 amino acids. The germline V gene encodes CDR1 SGHVS and CDR2 FQNEAQ. The V end lost 0 bases, the J end lost 0 bases, and 12 bases lay between the germline ends. The CDR3 nucleotides read TGTGCCAGCAGCTTAGCTAGAGGCTCCCCCTCCTACAATGAGCAGTTCTTC. Residues: CASSLARGSPSYNEQFF.

This clonotype has just a few counts. The chain uses TRBV5-1 and TRBJ2-5, with TRBD1 matching 7 bases. Per germline, CDR1 SGHRS and CDR2 YFSETQ. The CDR3 spans 14 residues. With V trimmed by 4 bases and J by 5 bases, 8 bases remained unmatched. CDR3 DNA: TGCGCCAGCAGCCCCGGACAGGTTGAGGAGACCCAGTACTTC. It specifies CASSPGQVEETQYF.

This clonotype was seen a few times. The V and J genes are TRBV12-3 or TRBV12-4 and TRBJ1-6; D unclear. The CDR3 covers 17 residues. The V end was cut by 1 base, the J end by 2 bases, with 12 bases between. This chain's CDR3 is CASSLGGGNPYNSPLHF. In nucleotides, the CDR3 is TGTGCCAGCAGTTTAGGGGGAGGGAACCCCTATAATTCACCCCTCCACTTT.

The rearrangement uses TRBV6-2 or TRBV6-3 and TRBJ2-5; D may be TRBD1 (5 bases). V lost 0 bases and J 7 bases, leaving 15 bases between the germline ends. CDR3 size: 15 residues. Germline V gene data show CDR1 as MNHEY and CDR2 as SVGEGT. For the CDR3, the DNA is TGTGCCAGCAGTTACTCGGCAGACAGCCTATGGACCCAGTACTTC. It yields the protein CASSYSADSLWTQYF.

The CDR3 nucleotides read TGCGCCAGCAGCTTGGCCAAAGGGTTCGGGGAGCTGTTTTTT. Encoded protein: CASSLAKGFGELFF. The chain has TRBV5-1 and TRBJ2-2, with D hard to call. CDR1 is SGHRS and CDR2 is YFSETQ in the germline V gene. The CDR3 is 14 amino acids. Trimming took 0 bases from V and 7 from J, leaving 10 bases between them.

The chain uses TRBV7-6 and TRBJ1-4; D gene ambiguous. V was cut by 5 bases and J by 8 bases, with 15 bases left in between. From germline, CDR1 is SGHVS and CDR2 FNYEAQ. The CDR3 runs 14 residues. CDR3 sequence (DNA): TGTGCCAGCAGCCTGGACTACGGCGGGGAAAAACTGTTTTTT. Translated: CASSLDYGGEKLFF.

The J gene is TRBJ2-1, the V gene TRBV19; possibly TRBD1 for D (6 bases). Germline V gene data show CDR1 as LNHDA and CDR2 as SQIVND (reference sequence). This CDR3 has 15 amino acids. V shed 1 base and J shed 7 bases, with 14 bases lying between them. For the CDR3, the DNA is TGTGCCAGTAGTATAGGGGCAGGGGCAACGAATGAGCAGTTCTTC. Translation: CASSIGAGATNEQFF.